Sequencing of this TCR beta chain was carried out in a study of blood T cell repertoires in COVID-19. In the study overall: Collection of acute and convalescent COVID-19 samples took place in the United States, Italy and Spain. T cells, B-cell-depleted T cells, or PBMCs provided the cDNA or gDNA that served as material.

Authors' analysis steps: How many nucleated cells were present was estimated from reference gene primer amplification. Only in-frame clones appear in the TCRdb table, and some are missing; sequencing was by immunoSEQ multiplex PCR. V, J and clone size derive from that table, while D and trimming were established from the DNA sequence. The repertoire has 33,000 or so clones, 90% of them found once; the top ten carry about 1%. With 8 bases removed from V and 2 bases from J, the gap between germline ends came to 7 bases. Germline assignment: CDR1 ENHRY and CDR2 SYGVKD. The CDR3 runs 12 residues. This clonotype originated in a man between 70 and 80 years old with active or convalescent COVID-19. The chain couples TRBV10-3 to TRBJ1-3; D gene ambiguous. Source material: peripheral blood. The CDR3 coding sequence is TGTGCCATCGAGACAACTGGAAACACCATATATTTT. It encodes CAIETTGNTIYF.